This TCR beta chain appears in the sequencing data of a study of CD8 T cells in ankylosing spondylitis. Study-level points and caveats: Clones that were linked to disease were CD8+ and were relatively rare in peripheral blood.

The CDR3 totals 15 residues. Germline V gene sequence: CDR1 MNHEY, CDR2 SVGAGI. V was clipped by 4 bases and J by 7 bases; unmatched bases: 7. Each CDR3 protein gets one entry after TCRdb re-called the 5' RACE reads with MiXCR. The sample shows 36,000 or so distinct CDR3 sequences, 4.5% to 6% of them seen only once. This clonotype was observed at least ten times. What it recognizes is unknown. The V gene is TRBV6-5, the J gene TRBJ1-6; TRBD1 agrees at 7 bases. Sequencing input: blood, either unsorted or a sorted T cell fraction (not recorded which). The receptor comes from a male donor with ankylosing spondylitis or in good health (not recorded which). Here the CDR3 DNA reads TGTGCCAGCAGTTCAGGGACAGTACCAAATTCACCCCTCCACTTT. Translation gives CASSSGTVPNSPLHF.